This T cell receptor beta chain was obtained from a study of spatial heterogeneity in lung cancer (dated by TCRdb to 2018 to 2020). Background on the whole study: Beta-chain transcripts were consistently detected in greater numbers than alpha-chain transcripts, which likely reflects a higher abundance of beta-chain transcripts. A strong correlation was found between TCR transcript counts in tumor regions and a T cell transcriptional module score from matched bulk RNA-seq. In the raw uncorrected reads, each unique combination of TCR and UMI appeared more than ten times on average. In non-small cell lung cancer, the study made a quantitative comparison of TCR alpha and beta repertoires among multiple tumor regions, matched nontumor lung and blood. The study linked features of the TCR repertoire to counts of nonsynonymous mutations, which were determined by whole-exome sequencing of tumor tissue. At surgery, 220 tumor regions, 64 matched nontumor lung samples and 56 PBMC samples were TCR-sequenced for both alpha and beta chains. What the research found in general, with its limitations: The tumor nonsynonymous mutation count correlated with the number of expanded alpha and beta TCRs within the tumor. Counts of ubiquitous and regional expanded TCRs were found to correlate with counts of ubiquitous and regional nonsynonymous mutations, respectively. TCR-seq coverage of tumor T cells was estimated at only 5.5% to 8.5% for alpha chains and about 14% for beta chains. Confirming at a functional level the hypothesis that regional TCRs recognize regional mutations was considered to require additional single-cell paired TCR alpha and beta sequencing.

The library relied on 5' RACE. Sequenced on a NextSeq 500. In the TCR library protocol, a unique molecular identifier was attached to each TCR cDNA molecule so that PCR and sequencing errors could be corrected. The paper's processing steps were these. Decombinator tools were used for TCR identification, UMI-based error correction and CDR3 extraction. TCRs above a frequency of 2 per 1,000, corresponding to the top 1% of the tumor frequency distribution, were defined as expanded. Expanded tumor TCRs statistically deemed absent (corrected P<0.05) from at least one tumor region were classed as regional, and all other expanded tumor TCRs were classed as ubiquitous. Each repertoire was subsampled 100 times to 5,000 TCRs, after which Renyi diversity was computed with the R vegan package. To build CDR3 similarity networks, amino acid triplet string-kernel similarity was used, and CDR3s were connected when their pairwise similarity was above 0.82. In TCRdb, the public reads were trimmed at Q25 with fastp and aligned with MiXCR, with productive beta chains retained. CDR3 protein sequences are deduplicated, and each keeps its most common genes and DNA. TCRdb's processing, not the authors' own work, is the source of the V and J calls. A total of over 8,500 distinct CDR3 sequences appear in this sample, roughly 6% of them only once. Less than 30% of the sample is in the top ten clones.

The sample's time point label, decoded: sample taken at primary tumor resection. Donors were around 71 patients with early-stage, untreated non-small cell lung cancer from the lung TRACERx cohort. Whole RNA extracted from tumor and nontumor lung tissue, or from cryopreserved PBMC samples, was used for TCR sequencing without cell sorting. Only patients for whom sufficient RNA was available from at least two tumor regions were selected for TCR sequencing. A lung pathologist reviewed the tumor and adjacent nontumor lung specimens before the specimens were selected. V is trimmed back by 4 bases and J by 12 bases, and the junction contains 12 bases that no gene match accounts for. The cysteine opens and the phenylalanine closes a CDR3 of 15 amino acids. This entry keeps only the CDR3 DNA: 45 bases, framed from base 1. Via the germline V gene, CDR1 is LGHNA and CDR2 YSLEER. This clonotype is regarded as medium-sized (0.01 to 0.1%). Its antigen is still unknown. Qualities for individual bases were not recorded, and no much larger clone is one base off.

The receptor's source is a female donor with early-stage non-small cell lung cancer. This specimen consisted of lung tumor tissue, obtained at surgery. Recombination linked TRBV4-3 to TRBJ1-5; 10 bases in the middle match TRBD1. The DNA reads TGCGCCAGCAGCCCGAGTTGGACAGGGGGAGATAACCAGCATTTT. This sequence encodes CASSPSWTGGDNQHF.